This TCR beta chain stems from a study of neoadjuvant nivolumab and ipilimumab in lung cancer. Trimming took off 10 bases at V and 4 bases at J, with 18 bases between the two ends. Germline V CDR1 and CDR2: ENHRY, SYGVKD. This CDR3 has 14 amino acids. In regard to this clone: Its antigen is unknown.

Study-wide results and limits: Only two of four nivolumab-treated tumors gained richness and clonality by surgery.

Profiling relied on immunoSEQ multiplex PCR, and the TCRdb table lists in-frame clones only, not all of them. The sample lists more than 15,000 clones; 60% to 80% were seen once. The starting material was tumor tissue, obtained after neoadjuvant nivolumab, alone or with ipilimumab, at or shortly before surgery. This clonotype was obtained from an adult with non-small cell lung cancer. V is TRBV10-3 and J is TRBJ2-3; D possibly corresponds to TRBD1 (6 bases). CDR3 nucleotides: TGTGCCACCTCGGGACAATCTCCCCCAGATACGCAGTATTTT. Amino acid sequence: CATSGQSPPDTQYF.